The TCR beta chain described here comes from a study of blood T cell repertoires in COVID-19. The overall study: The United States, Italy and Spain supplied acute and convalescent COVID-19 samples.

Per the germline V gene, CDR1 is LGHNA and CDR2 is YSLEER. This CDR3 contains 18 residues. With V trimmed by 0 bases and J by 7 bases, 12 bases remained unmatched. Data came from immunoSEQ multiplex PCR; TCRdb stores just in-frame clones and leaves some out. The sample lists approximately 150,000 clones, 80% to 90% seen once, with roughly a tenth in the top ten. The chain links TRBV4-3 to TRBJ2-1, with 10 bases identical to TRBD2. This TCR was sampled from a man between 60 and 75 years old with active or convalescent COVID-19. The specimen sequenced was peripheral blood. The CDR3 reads CASSQDPVWASGGNEQFF. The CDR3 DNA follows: TGCGCCAGCAGCCAAGATCCCGTTTGGGCTAGCGGGGGTAATGAGCAGTTCTTC.